The 3 T cell receptor beta chains reported below all come from one sample, sequenced in a study of neurological immune-mediated disorders (dated by TCRdb to between 2018 and 2020). In light of the paper, this sample's time point label describes: longitudinal time-point 3. Libraries were prepared through 5' RACE. Sequenced using an Illumina HiSeq 2500. TCRdb redid the processing of the public reads, applying fastp at Q25 and MiXCR, and retained in-frame beta chains. CDR3 protein duplicates are merged, each entry listing the most common genes and DNA. Within this sample are under 130,000 distinct CDR3 sequences, with 10% to 11% of them counted one time only. Around 3.1% of the sample is held by the ten biggest clonotypes. Specimen: PBMCs. All receptors derive from a female donor with HTLV-1-associated myelopathy (HAM/TSP).

This clonotype was detected many times. The conserved phenylalanine or tryptophan normally closing the CDR3 is absent here, so this likely arose from a read error. The V gene is TRBV7-2, the J gene TRBJ2-3; 12 bases line up with TRBD1. CDR3 length: 16 amino acids. V lost 2 bases, J lost 4 bases, and 4 bases stayed unmatched. Germline V CDR1 and CDR2: SGHTA, FQGNSA. The CDR3 DNA reads TGTGCCAGCAGCTTATCCTGGGACAGGGGGCCAGATACGCAGTATCTT. Translated, it gives CASSLSWDRGPDTQYL.

Many counts were recorded for this clonotype. The chain recombines TRBV11-2 with TRBJ2-3, with 11 nucleotides matching TRBD2. The length of the CDR3 is 16 residues. Per the germline V gene, CDR1 is SGHAT and CDR2 is FQNNGV. J gave up 5 bases and V 3 bases, and 7 bases lay outside the gene matches. CDR3 in DNA: TGTGCCAGCAGCTTTACCGGGACTAGCGGAAGAGATACGCAGTATTTT. This encodes CASSFTGTSGRDTQYF.

The chain carries TRBV6-5 and TRBJ1-2; D is perhaps TRBD1 (5 bases). Trimming pared 7 bases from V and 8 bases from J, leaving 14 bases between. The CDR3 consists of 12 residues. From germline, CDR1 is MNHEY and CDR2 SVGAGI. Written as DNA, the CDR3 is TGTGCCAGCAAGTTGAGGGCAGGGGGCTACACCTTC. It translates to CASKLRAGGYTF.